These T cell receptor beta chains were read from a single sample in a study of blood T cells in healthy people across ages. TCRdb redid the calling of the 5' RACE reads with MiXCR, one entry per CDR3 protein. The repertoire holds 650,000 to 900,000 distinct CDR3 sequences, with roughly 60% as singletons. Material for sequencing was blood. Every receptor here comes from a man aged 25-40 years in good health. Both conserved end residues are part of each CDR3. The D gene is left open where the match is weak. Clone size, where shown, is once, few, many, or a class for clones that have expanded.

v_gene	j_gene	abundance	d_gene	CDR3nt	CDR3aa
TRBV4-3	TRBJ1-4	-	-	TGCGCCAGCAGCCCAGGAGGTTCCCGGAATGAAAAACTGTTTTTT	CASSPGGSRNEKLFF
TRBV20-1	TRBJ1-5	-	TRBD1	TGCAGTGCTAGAGATCTTGACAGGGGCCCGCACGCCCAGCATTTT	CSARDLDRGPHAQHF
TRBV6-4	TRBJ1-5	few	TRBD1	TGTGCCAGCATTATAGACCGGGACAGAGGACGTCAGCCCCAGCATTTT	CASIIDRDRGRQPQHF
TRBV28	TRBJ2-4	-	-	TGTGCCAGCAGTTTAGGGCAGGGGCACATTCAGTACTTC	CASSLGQGHIQYF
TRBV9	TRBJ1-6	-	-	TGTGCCAGCAGCGCGTGGAATTCACCCCTCCACTTT	CASSAWNSPLHF
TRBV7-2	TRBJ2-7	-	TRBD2	TGTGCCAGCAGCTTGCTAGCGGGGGCCCACCGGAACTACGAGCAGTACTTC	CASSLLAGAHRNYEQYF
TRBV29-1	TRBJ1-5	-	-	TGCAGCGTTGAGGTCGGACGGGATCAGCCCCAGCATTTT	CSVEVGRDQPQHF
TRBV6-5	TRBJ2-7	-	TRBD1	TGTGCCAGCAGTCGACAGACAGGGGCACGATACGAGCAGTACTTC	CASSRQTGARYEQYF
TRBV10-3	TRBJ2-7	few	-	TGTGCCATCAGTGACAGGGGGACTAGGGGATCCTACGAGCAGTACTTC	CAISDRGTRGSYEQYF
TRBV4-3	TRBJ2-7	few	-	TGCGCCAGCAGCAATCAGGGGGGCGACGAGCAGTACTTC	CASSNQGGDEQYF
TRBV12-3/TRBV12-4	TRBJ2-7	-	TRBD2	TGTGCCAGCAGTTTCGGGGGGGAGGACTACGAGCAGTACTTC	CASSFGGEDYEQYF
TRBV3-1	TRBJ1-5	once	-	TGTGCCAGCAGCAAAGGGGTTGATGGGTCGTATCAGCCCCAGCATTTT	CASSKGVDGSYQPQHF
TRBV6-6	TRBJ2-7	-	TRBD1	TGTGCCAGCAGCTGGACAGGTCGAACCTACGAGCAGTACTTC	CASSWTGRTYEQYF
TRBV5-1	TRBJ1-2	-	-	TGCGCCAGCAAGACAGGAAACCGCGATCGCTACACCTTC	CASKTGNRDRYTF
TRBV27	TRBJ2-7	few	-	TGTGCCAGCAGTATGACTAGTTTTCGCGAGCAGTACTTC	CASSMTSFREQYF
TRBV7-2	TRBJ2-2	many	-	TGTGCCAGCAGCCGGGAACTAGCCTACGGGGAGCTGTTTTTT	CASSRELAYGELFF
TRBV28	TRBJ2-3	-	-	TGTGCCAGCAGTGTCCAGGCGATAACAGATACGCAGTATTTT	CASSVQAITDTQYF
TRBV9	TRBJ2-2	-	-	TGTGCCAGCAGCGTCCTAGCAGACACCGGGGAGCTGTTTTTT	CASSVLADTGELFF
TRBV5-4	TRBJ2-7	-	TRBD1	TGTGCCAGCAGCCCGGGGACAGGGGGCTACTACGAGCAGTACTTC	CASSPGTGGYYEQYF
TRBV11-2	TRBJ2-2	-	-	TGTGCCAGCAGAGCCCAAACCGGGGAGCTGTTTTTT	CASRAQTGELFF
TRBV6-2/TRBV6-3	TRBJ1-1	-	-	TGTGCCACCCTGGACAGGAACACTGAAGCTTTCTTT	CATLDRNTEAFF
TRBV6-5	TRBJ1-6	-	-	TGTGCCAGCGGGAGACAGTCCTATAATTCACCCCTCCACTTT	CASGRQSYNSPLHF
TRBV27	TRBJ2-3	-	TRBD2	TGTGCCAGCAGTTTAGTGGGAGGGGAAGATACGCAGTATTTT	CASSLVGGEDTQYF
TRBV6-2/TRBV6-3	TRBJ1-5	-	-	TGTGCCAGCAGTTACTCTGGGACCGGGCAGCCCCAGCATTTT	CASSYSGTGQPQHF
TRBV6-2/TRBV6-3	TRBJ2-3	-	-	TGTGCCAGCAGTTACTCGAACCTGAGGCCGCAGTATTTT	CASSYSNLRPQYF
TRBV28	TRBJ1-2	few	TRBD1	TGTGCCACCGACAGGGGGACCTATGGCTACACCTTC	CATDRGTYGYTF
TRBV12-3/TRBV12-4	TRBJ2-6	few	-	TGTGCCAGCAGTGACACAGGGTACTCCGGGGCCAACGTCCTGACTTTC	CASSDTGYSGANVLTF
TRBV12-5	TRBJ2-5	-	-	TGTGCTAGTGGTTTGGAAGGAGAGACCCAGTACTTC	CASGLEGETQYF
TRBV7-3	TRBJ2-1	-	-	TGTGCCAGCAGCTCAGTGGGCGGACCTGAGCAGTTCTTC	CASSSVGGPEQFF
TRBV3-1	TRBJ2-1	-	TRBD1	TGTGCCAGCAGCCTTGACAGGGGGGAGAACAATGAGCAGTTCTTC	CASSLDRGENNEQFF
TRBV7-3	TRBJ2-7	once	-	TGTGCCAGCAGCCAATCGGGGGTCTCCTACGAGCAGTACTTC	CASSQSGVSYEQYF
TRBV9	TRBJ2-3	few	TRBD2	TGTGCCAGCGGCCTGGGACTAGCGGGGGGGAGCACAGATACGCAGTATTTT	CASGLGLAGGSTDTQYF
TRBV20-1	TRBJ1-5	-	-	TGCAGCTCAATCAGAGGGAGAGGGAATAGCAATCAGCCCCAGCATTTT	CSSIRGRGNSNQPQHF
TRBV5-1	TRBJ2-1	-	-	TGCGCCAGCAGCGGGAACAGGGTCAATGAGCAGTTCTTC	CASSGNRVNEQFF
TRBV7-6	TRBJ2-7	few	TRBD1	TGTGCCAGCAGCTTAGGCCCCGGACAGGGAGAGCAGTACTTC	CASSLGPGQGEQYF
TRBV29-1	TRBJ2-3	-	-	TGCAGCGCAACAGGGGAGGTCGGCACAGATACGCAGTATTTT	CSATGEVGTDTQYF